The clone carrying this TCR beta chain was counted between two and nine times. Its antigen is unknown. One entry per CDR3 protein, called by TCRdb with MiXCR from the RACE reads. There are approximately 350,000 distinct CDR3 sequences in the sample; approximately 6.3% occur only once, and 8.4% lies in the top ten. This sample stems from a study of human T cells and chemical hapten exposure. Findings and caveats of the study: Alopecia in the donors means their immune response may deviate from healthy people's.

Documented time point: patch test 1, 2 weeks after DPC sensitization. Specified treatment: therapeutic diphenylcyclopropenone sensitization with weekly scalp DPC. Every donor had alopecia and was 18 to 70 years old; all were suitable for DPC. This sequence originates from a woman younger than 30 with alopecia areata. Some clones in this sample may be carry-over from other donors' samples. The specimen comprised whole blood, sampled in connection with sensitization to the hapten diphenylcyclopropenone (DPC).

CDR3 nucleotides: TGTGCCAGCAGAGCACAGGGGTACGAGCAGTACTTC. It translates to CASRAQGYEQYF. The chain joins TRBV2 to TRBJ2-7, with 7 positions matching TRBD1. CDR3 length: 12 residues. The ends lost 6 bases at V and 4 bases at J; junction bases unmatched: 3. Germline V gene sequence: CDR1 SNHLY, CDR2 FYNNEI.